A single sample is the source of the 12 T cell receptor beta chains below, sequenced in a study of blood T cell repertoires in COVID-19. Sequenced by immunoSEQ multiplex PCR; TCRdb stores in-frame clones only, minus some. Of about 59,000 clones in the sample, 91% were seen once. The material sequenced was peripheral blood. These receptors all stem from a human donor in a cohort sampled during active COVID-19.

This rearrangement joins TRBV7-2 to TRBJ2-7; a possible D gene is TRBD2 (6 bases). Germline assignment: CDR1 SGHTA and CDR2 FQGNSA. The CDR3 has 16 residues. V lost 5 bases, J lost 4 bases, and 21 bases lay in between. This CDR3 is CASSPSWGVARYEQYF. CDR3 nucleotides: TGTGCCAGCAGCCCCTCCTGGGGGGTAGCGAGGTACGAGCAGTACTTC.

The gene calls are TRBV5-1 and TRBJ2-1, with a possible D match to TRBD1 (5 bases). Germline V gives CDR1 SGHRS, CDR2 YFSETQ. V lost 0 bases and J 6 bases, leaving 10 bases between the germline ends. This CDR3 comprises 14 residues. The CDR3 DNA sequence: TGCGCCAGCAGCTTGGGACAGCCAGCCAATGAGCAGTTCTTC. Translation gives CASSLGQPANEQFF.

This clone was seen just once. The chain links TRBV3-1 (or the pseudogene TRBV3-2) to TRBJ1-2; TRBD1 is a possible D gene (6 bases). The CDR3 contains 14 residues. Trimming pared 5 bases from V and 5 bases from J, leaving 15 bases between. The germline CDR1 and CDR2 sequences are LGHDT and YNNKEL (reference sequence). CDR3 nucleotide sequence: TGTGCCAGCAGCTTTCACAGGGTAGGGTATGGCTACACCTTC. This codes for CASSFHRVGYGYTF.

The CDR3 DNA is TGTGCCAGCTCACTTTCGGGGTTCCACGAGCAGTACTTC. The encoded protein is CASSLSGFHEQYF. The chain couples TRBV18 to TRBJ2-7, with D possibly being TRBD2 (5 bases). The V gene's germline CDR1 is KGHSH and CDR2 LQKENI. This CDR3 has 13 residues. With 4 bases removed from V and 5 bases from J, the gap between germline ends came to 12 bases.

The chain links TRBV7-3 to TRBJ1-2; 7 positions match TRBD1. J gave up 3 bases and V 8 bases, and 6 bases lay outside the gene matches. Germline V gene data show CDR1 as SGHTA and CDR2 as FQGTGA. CDR3 size: 13 residues. CDR3 amino acids: CASAKGTDYGYTF. As DNA, the CDR3 is TGTGCCAGCGCGAAAGGGACAGACTATGGCTACACCTTC.

The rearrangement uses TRBV7-2 and TRBJ2-7; 7 nucleotides align to TRBD1. The CDR3 has 13 amino acids. V lost 4 bases and J lost 0; bases outside the gene matches: 0. The germline V gene has CDR1 SGHTA and CDR2 FQGNSA. The DNA for the CDR3 is TGTGCCAGCAGCTGGGACAGCTCCTACGAGCAGTACTTC. It codes for CASSWDSSYEQYF.

This chain joins TRBV6-2 or TRBV6-3 and TRBJ2-7, with 8 bases lining up with TRBD1. The germline V gene has CDR1 MNHEY and CDR2 SVGEGT. The CDR3 has 14 residues. The V and J ends lost 7 bases and 0 bases, in that order; junction bases with no gene match: 5. This CDR3 reads CASIPGQGSYEQYF. CDR3 nucleotides: TGTGCCAGCATCCCTGGACAGGGCTCCTACGAGCAGTACTTC.

The chain has TRBV24-1 and TRBJ1-2; tentatively, D is TRBD1 (5 bases). The V end lost 10 bases, the J end lost 3 bases, and 14 bases lay between the germline ends. CDR1 is KGHDR and CDR2 is SFDVKD in the germline V gene. The CDR3 covers 13 residues. In nucleotides, the CDR3 is TGTGCCACTTCTCCAGGGCCGTACTATGGCTACACCTTC. Protein product: CATSPGPYYGYTF.

The chain is built from TRBV5-4 and TRBJ2-5, with D possibly matching TRBD1 (5 bases). This CDR3 comprises 14 residues. CDR1 and CDR2 (germline): SGHNT, YYREEE (reference sequence). V was pared by 0 bases and J by 2 bases, with 8 bases between. The CDR3: CASSLVGQQETQYF. In DNA form, the CDR3 reads TGTGCCAGCAGCTTGGTAGGACAACAAGAGACCCAGTACTTC.

The chain joins TRBV14 to TRBJ1-6; D remains ambiguous. The V gene lost 1 base and the J gene lost 2 bases, with 12 bases spanning the gap. CDR3 length: 17 amino acids. CDR1 is SGHDN and CDR2 is FVKESK in the germline V gene. Here the CDR3 reads CASSQASRLPYNSPLHF. The CDR3 DNA follows: TGTGCCAGCAGCCAAGCTAGTCGACTTCCCTATAATTCACCCCTCCACTTT.

The genes are TRBV11-2 and TRBJ1-4; D unclear. The CDR3 sequence is 13 residues long. V was clipped by 3 bases and J by 9 bases, with 11 bases between them. Per the germline V gene, CDR1 is SGHAT and CDR2 is FQNNGV. CDR3 amino acids: CASSLDRDQKLFF. The CDR3 nucleotides are TGTGCCAGCAGCTTGGATCGGGATCAAAAACTGTTTTTT.

This chain uses TRBV6-5 with TRBJ1-2; TRBD1 aligns across 7 bases. Germline CDR1 is MNHEY and CDR2 is SVGAGI. V lost 5 bases, J lost 0 bases, and 3 bases stayed unmatched. The CDR3 sequence is 14 residues long. The CDR3 coding sequence is TGTGCCAGCAGTCCGGGACAGTCTAACTATGGCTACACCTTC. This translates into CASSPGQSNYGYTF.